Following are 21 T cell receptor beta chains from one sample sequenced in a study of post-analysis software for immune sequencing data. Presence of unique molecular identifiers characterized the TCR beta cDNA libraries. In TCRdb, the PCR reads were re-called with MiXCR into one record per CDR3 protein. The sample has some 160,000 distinct CDR3 sequences; 35% to 40% are singletons. The starting material was blood, obtained after autologous hematopoietic stem cell transplantation. These receptor sequences come from a girl aged 5-17 years with multiple sclerosis.

V usage is TRBV12-3 or TRBV12-4 and J usage is TRBJ2-1; 8 bases map to TRBD2. This CDR3 is 15 amino acids long. The V gene end was trimmed by 4 bases and the J gene end by 4 bases; junction bases not matched to a gene: 6. Here the CDR3 reads CASSSRVAGYNEQFF. In DNA form, the CDR3 reads TGTGCCAGCAGTTCCCGGGTAGCGGGATACAATGAGCAGTTCTTC.

In this sample, this clonotype turned up a few times. The rearrangement links TRBV7-9 to TRBJ2-5; 9 bases match TRBD2. J was trimmed by 5 bases and V by 4 bases; bases with no gene match: 5. Germline CDR1 and CDR2: SEHNR and FQNEAQ (reference sequence). The CDR3 has 14 residues. The CDR3 sequence is CASSSRTSAETQYF. CDR3 nucleotides: TGTGCCAGCAGCTCCCGGACTAGCGCGGAGACCCAGTACTTC.

This chain connects TRBV12-3 or TRBV12-4 to TRBJ1-2, with D perhaps matching TRBD1 (5 bases). This CDR3 is 11 amino acids long. V lost 7 bases and J 7 bases, leaving 10 bases between the germline ends. This chain's CDR3 is CASTGRGGYTF. CDR3 DNA: TGTGCCAGCACAGGGAGAGGTGGCTACACCTTC.

This clonotype was seen more than once but under ten times. This rearrangement joins TRBV12-3 or TRBV12-4 to TRBJ2-2, with no clear D. The CDR3 loop spans 13 amino acids. Trimming pared 3 bases from V and 5 bases from J, leaving 7 bases between. CDR3: CASSLVGTGELFF. CDR3 bases: TGTGCCAGCAGTTTGGTGGGGACCGGGGAGCTGTTTTTT.

The chain has TRBV7-8 and TRBJ2-7; D remains unclear. The CDR3 has 12 amino acids. CDR1 and CDR2 (germline): SGHVS, FQNEAQ. Deletions cut 0 bases from V and 7 bases from J, with 7 bases between. The CDR3: CASSLAGKEQYF. The CDR3 DNA sequence: TGTGCCAGCAGCTTAGCGGGGAAAGAGCAGTACTTC.

The gene calls are TRBV7-9 and TRBJ2-5; D gene ambiguous. This CDR3 has 14 residues. V lost 5 bases and J 3 bases, leaving 13 bases between the germline ends. The germline V gene has CDR1 SEHNR and CDR2 FQNEAQ (reference sequence). The CDR3 protein is CASSESKGEETQYF. CDR3 nucleotides: TGTGCCAGCAGCGAATCTAAGGGTGAAGAGACCCAGTACTTC.

The chain uses TRBV30 and TRBJ2-7; D not resolved. The end of the DNA is better explained by TRBJ2-5, so the J call may be wrong. The CDR3 is made up of 13 amino acids. Germline CDR1 and CDR2: GTSNPN and SVGIG (reference sequence). For the CDR3, the DNA is TGTGCCTGGAGTGACGCTTTCGGAGAGACCCAGTACTTC. Amino acids: CAWSDAFGETQYF.

This clonotype has a handful of counts. This may stem from a read error, because a much larger clone lies one nucleotide away. V is TRBV5-1 and J is TRBJ1-2, with 9 bases matching TRBD1. Germline trimming cut 1 base from V and 6 bases from J; bases unmatched to any gene: 7. Germline V lookup: CDR1 SGHRS, CDR2 YFSETQ. CDR3 length: 15 amino acids. In nucleotides, the CDR3 is TGCGCCAGCAGCTTGTGGGGGACAGGGTATGATGGCTACACCTTC. Amino acid sequence: CASSLWGTGYDGYTF. Variable domain in full (rest from reference TRBV5-1 and TRBJ1-2): KAGVTQTPRYLIKTRGQQVTLSCSPISGHRSVSWYQQTPGQGLQFLFEYFSETQRNKGNFPGRFSGRQFSNSRSEMNVSTLELGDSALYLCASSLWGTGYDGYTFGSGTRLTVV.

This sequence joins TRBV5-1 and TRBJ1-2; D is unresolved. CDR3 length equals 14 residues. Germline CDR1 reads SGHRS; CDR2 reads YFSETQ. The germline V and J ends were trimmed by 3 bases and 8 bases, with 17 bases remaining between them. The CDR3 region is CASSSFGLTGGYTF. In nucleotides, the CDR3 is TGCGCCAGCAGCTCCTTCGGCCTCACGGGGGGCTACACCTTC.

V is TRBV28 and J is TRBJ2-7; TRBD1 matches at 9 bases. The trim removed 6 bases at V and 3 bases at J, leaving 9 bases unmatched. The CDR3 is 15 residues long. The germline gives CDR1 MDHEN, CDR2 SYDVKM. The CDR3, as DNA: TGTGCCAGCAGCCCTTTATGGACAGGGGACTACGAGCAGTACTTC. It is translated as CASSPLWTGDYEQYF.

This clonotype was detected only a few times. This chain joins TRBV6-2 or TRBV6-3 and TRBJ2-2; D is undetermined. V was pared by 6 bases and J by 0 bases, with 2 bases between. The CDR3 is 12 amino acids. Germline loops: CDR1 MNHEY, CDR2 SVGEGT. The CDR3 sequence is CASSSNTGELFF. As DNA, the CDR3 is TGTGCCAGCAGCTCGAACACCGGGGAGCTGTTTTTT.

This rearrangement joins TRBV11-2 to TRBJ2-4, with 9 nucleotides matching TRBD1. The end of the DNA fits TRBJ2-7 better, so the J call may be wrong. The V gene's germline CDR1 is SGHAT and CDR2 FQNNGV. This CDR3 is 16 amino acids long. The CDR3 loop is CASSLVGGQGLYEQYF. The CDR3 nucleotides are TGTGCCAGCAGCTTAGTAGGGGGACAGGGACTCTACGAGCAGTACTTC.

The chain combines TRBV12-3 or TRBV12-4 with TRBJ2-1; 14 bases map to TRBD2. The CDR3 extends over 17 amino acids. V trimming: 0 bases; J trimming: 5 bases; junction bases outside the gene matches: 3. CDR3 nucleotide sequence: TGTGCCAGCAGTTTAGCCGGGGGACTAGCGGGGGACAATGAGCAGTTCTTC. As protein: CASSLAGGLAGDNEQFF.

The chain combines TRBV28 with TRBJ1-1; TRBD1 matches 8 bases. Germline CDR1 MDHEN, CDR2 SYDVKM. The CDR3 extends over 16 amino acids. J lost 0 bases, V lost 6 bases, and 9 bases had no gene match. CDR3 amino acids: CASRRQGARMNTEAFF. The DNA of the CDR3 is TGTGCCAGCAGGAGGCAGGGGGCGCGGATGAACACTGAAGCTTTCTTT.

The chain uses TRBV13 and TRBJ2-5; D might be TRBD1 or TRBD2, each matching 5 bases. V was cut by 8 bases and J by 5 bases, with 15 bases left in between. Germline CDR1 is PRHDT and CDR2 is FYEKMQ (reference sequence). The CDR3 is 13 residues long. The CDR3 spells CASGGRFRETQYF. The CDR3 DNA reads as TGTGCCAGCGGGGGACGATTTAGGGAGACCCAGTACTTC.

The V gene is TRBV7-9, the J gene TRBJ2-3; 9 nucleotides align to TRBD1. Germline trimming cut 1 base from V and 3 bases from J; bases unmatched to any gene: 8. CDR1 SEHNR and CDR2 FQNEAQ come from the germline V gene (reference sequence). The CDR3 has 17 residues. Here the CDR3 DNA reads TGTGCCAGCAGCTTAGTTAACAGGGGGCTATCTACAGATACGCAGTATTTT. Translated: CASSLVNRGLSTDTQYF.

Concerning this clonotype itself: With a much larger clone just one base away, this may be a read error. The rearrangement links TRBV7-9 to TRBJ2-7; possible D gene TRBD2, 6 bases. The V end lost 5 bases, the J end lost 0 bases, and 8 bases lay between the germline ends. The CDR3 covers 13 residues. Germline V gives CDR1 SEHNR, CDR2 FQNEAQ (reference sequence). The CDR3 nucleotides are TGTGCCAGCAGCCAGACTAGCTCCTACGAGCAGTACTTC. Protein sequence: CASSQTSSYEQYF.

A few counts support this clonotype. V is TRBV18 and J is TRBJ2-3; D is undetermined. V was trimmed by 6 bases and J by 0 bases, leaving 13 bases between them. CDR1 KGHSH and CDR2 LQKENI come from the germline V gene. CDR3 size: 15 residues. The CDR3 loop reads CASSPDTTSTDTQYF. The CDR3 DNA follows: TGTGCCAGCTCGCCCGATACCACTAGCACAGATACGCAGTATTTT.

The chain has TRBV28 and TRBJ2-3; 11 bases are a match to TRBD2. V lost 6 bases to trimming and J lost 0 bases; unmatched junction nucleotides: 11. Germline lookup yields CDR1 MDHEN and CDR2 SYDVKM. This CDR3 has 18 residues. CDR3 DNA sequence: TGTGCCAGCAGCTTGGGGCTAGCGGGAGGTGCGAGCACAGATACGCAGTATTTT. Its protein is CASSLGLAGGASTDTQYF.

The rearrangement joins TRBV6-6 to TRBJ1-5; 8 positions match TRBD1. V shed 6 bases and J 6 bases; nucleotides not matched to a gene: 7. The CDR3 contains 14 residues. The germline CDR1 and CDR2 sequences are MNHNY and SVGAGI (reference sequence). Here the CDR3 reads CASRQGAGSQPQHF. The CDR3 bases are TGTGCCAGCAGGCAGGGGGCAGGAAGTCAGCCCCAGCATTTT.

This clonotype was seen a few times. CDR3 sequence (DNA): TGTGCCATCAGTGAGCGGGAATTCTATGGCTACACCTTC. This codes for CAISEREFYGYTF. The V call is TRBV10-3, the J call TRBJ1-2, with D hard to call. This CDR3 spans 13 amino acids. Between the trimmed V and J ends, which lost 2 bases and 4 bases, there was a span of 8 bases. The germline gives CDR1 ENHRY, CDR2 SYGVKD.